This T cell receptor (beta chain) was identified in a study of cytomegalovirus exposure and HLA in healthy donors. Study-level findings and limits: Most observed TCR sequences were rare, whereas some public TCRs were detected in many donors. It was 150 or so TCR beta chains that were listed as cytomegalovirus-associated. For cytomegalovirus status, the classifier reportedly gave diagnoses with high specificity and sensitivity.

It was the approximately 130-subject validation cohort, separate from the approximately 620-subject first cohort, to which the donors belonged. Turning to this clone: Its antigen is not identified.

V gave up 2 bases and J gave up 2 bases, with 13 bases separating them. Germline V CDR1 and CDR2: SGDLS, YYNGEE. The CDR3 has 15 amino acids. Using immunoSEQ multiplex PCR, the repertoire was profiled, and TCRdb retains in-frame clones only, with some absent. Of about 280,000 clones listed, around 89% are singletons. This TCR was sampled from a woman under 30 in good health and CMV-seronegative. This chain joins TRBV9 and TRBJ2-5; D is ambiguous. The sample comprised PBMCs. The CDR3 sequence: CASSVSNGPQETQYF. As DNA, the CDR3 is TGTGCCAGCAGCGTTTCGAATGGGCCTCAAGAGACCCAGTACTTC.